These 19 T cell receptor beta chains came from one sample sequenced in a study of CD8 T cells in ankylosing spondylitis. TCRdb re-called the 5' RACE reads through MiXCR, storing one row per CDR3 protein. Found here are 250,000 or so distinct CDR3 sequences, approximately 12% of them singletons; the top ten hold 6% to 8%. The sequencing input was blood, either unsorted or a sorted T cell fraction (not recorded which). The receptors were sampled from a male donor with ankylosing spondylitis or in good health (not recorded which).

This clonotype was observed many times. The chain joins TRBV15 to TRBJ2-5; 10 bases agree with TRBD2. From germline, CDR1 is LNHNV and CDR2 YYDKDF (reference sequence). The CDR3 extends over 15 amino acids. J gave up 4 bases and V 6 bases, and 8 bases lay outside the gene matches. The CDR3 reads CATSTGAGGSETQYF. Here the CDR3 DNA reads TGTGCCACCAGTACAGGAGCGGGAGGGTCAGAGACCCAGTACTTC.

This clonotype was seen only a few times. The rearrangement uses TRBV7-2 and TRBJ2-5, with D unresolved. This CDR3 contains 12 residues. V dropped 0 bases and J dropped 5 bases, with 4 bases sitting between them. The germline CDR1 and CDR2 sequences are SGHTA and FQGNSA. In DNA, the CDR3 is TGTGCCAGCAGCTTAGCGACCGAGACCCAGTACTTC. This gives the protein CASSLATETQYF.

This chain connects TRBV12-3 or TRBV12-4 to TRBJ2-7; perhaps TRBD2 as D (6 bases). The CDR3 sequence is 15 residues long. V was cut by 0 bases and J by 6 bases, with 15 bases left in between. CDR3 protein: CASSLALGGFGEQYF. Here the CDR3 DNA reads TGTGCCAGCAGTTTAGCGCTAGGAGGGTTCGGCGAGCAGTACTTC.

V is TRBV13 and J is TRBJ2-1, with 7 positions matching TRBD1. The CDR3 runs 13 residues. V dropped 5 bases and J dropped 9; count of bases not matched to a gene: 7. CDR1 is PRHDT, CDR2 FYEKMQ, per germline (reference sequence). The CDR3 bases are TGTGCCAGCAGCACGACGGGACAGCGTGAGCAGTTCTTC. Amino acids: CASSTTGQREQFF. The variable domain in full, completed from reference TRBV13 and TRBJ2-1, reads AAGVIQSPRHLIKEKRETATLKCYPIPRHDTVYWYQQGPGQDPQFLISFYEKMQSDKGSIPDRFSAQQFSDYHSELNMSSLELGDSALYFCASSTTGQREQFFGPGTRLTVL.

This clonotype was recorded many times. This chain links TRBV6-2 or TRBV6-3 with TRBJ2-1; D gene uncertain. In germline, CDR1 is MNHEY, CDR2 SVGEGT. The V and J ends lost 2 bases and 5 bases respectively, with 7 bases between them. This CDR3 spans 13 amino acids. The CDR3 here is CASSYRSHNEQFF. DNA of the CDR3: TGTGCCAGCAGTTACCGGTCTCACAATGAGCAGTTCTTC.

This clonotype was counted ten times or more. The V call is TRBV9, the J call TRBJ2-1, with a weak D call TRBD1 (5 bases). The CDR3 sequence is 18 residues long. The V end was cut by 3 bases, the J end by 5 bases, with 24 bases between. Germline V lookup: CDR1 SGDLS, CDR2 YYNGEE. The CDR3 nucleotides read TGTGCCAGCAGCGCACAGGCTCTTCGAACTTCGTACCACAATGAGCAGTTCTTC. This encodes CASSAQALRTSYHNEQFF.

Many counts were recorded for this clonotype. The V and J genes are TRBV12-3 or TRBV12-4 and TRBJ1-2; D unresolved. The CDR3 sequence is 12 residues long. Between the trimmed V and J ends, which lost 3 bases and 7 bases, there was a span of 9 bases. CDR3 in amino acids: CASSFSQAGYTF. In DNA form, the CDR3 reads TGTGCCAGCAGTTTCTCGCAGGCTGGCTACACCTTC.

This clonotype appeared a few times. The chain employs TRBV10-3 and TRBJ2-6; 7 bases are shared with TRBD2. CDR3 length: 15 residues. Germline-derived CDR1 and CDR2 are ENHRY and SYGVKD. Trimming cost V 7 bases and J 2 bases; bases outside gene matches: 5. The CDR3 DNA reads TGTGCCATCAAGCTAGGGAGGGCTGGGGCCAACGTCCTGACTTTC. As protein: CAIKLGRAGANVLTF.

This chain connects TRBV4-1 to TRBJ1-1; D may be TRBD1 (5 bases). The germline V and J ends were trimmed by 1 base and 4 bases, with 10 bases remaining between them. Germline V gene data show CDR1 as MGHRA and CDR2 as YSYEKL. The CDR3 contains 14 residues. The CDR3 bases are TGCGCCAGCAGCCAAGGGGCCAGGGCCACTGAAGCTTTCTTT. The encoded protein is CASSQGARATEAFF.

This clonotype showed up many times. V is TRBV12-3 or TRBV12-4 and J is TRBJ2-7; D remains ambiguous. V lost 3 bases and J 2 bases, leaving 8 bases between the germline ends. This CDR3 contains 13 residues. CDR3 in amino acids: CASSLLSAYEQYF. CDR3 bases: TGTGCCAGCAGTTTGTTATCCGCCTACGAGCAGTACTTC.

The chain couples TRBV18 to TRBJ1-1; D not resolved. The germline gives CDR1 KGHSH, CDR2 LQKENI. The V end lost 3 bases, the J end lost 3 bases, and 11 bases lay between the germline ends. This CDR3 spans 14 amino acids. CDR3 in amino acids: CASSPLLGDTEAFF. CDR3 in DNA: TGTGCCAGCTCACCCCTACTTGGGGACACTGAAGCTTTCTTT. The full variable domain, completed using reference TRBV18 and TRBJ1-1, is NAGVMQNPRHLVRRRGQEARLRCSPMKGHSHVYWYRQLPEEGLKFMVYLQKENIIDESGMPKERFSAEFPKEGPSILRIQQVVRGDSAAYFCASSPLLGDTEAFFGQGTRLTVV.

This clonotype was seen at least ten times. This rearrangement joins TRBV20-1 to TRBJ2-3; 8 bases are a match to TRBD1. Losses at the gene ends were 4 bases for V and 3 bases for J; bases not matched to a gene: 9. The CDR3 extends over 15 amino acids. The germline CDR1 and CDR2 sequences are DFQATT and SNEGSKA (reference sequence). The CDR3 coding sequence is TGCAGTGCTATCACGGACAGGGAAGAGACAGATACGCAGTATTTT. It yields the protein CSAITDREETDTQYF.

This clonotype has at least ten counts. This chain uses TRBV20-1 with TRBJ2-7, with 8 nucleotides matching TRBD1. The J segment lost 0 bases and the V segment lost 8 bases, leaving 15 bases of the junction unmatched. This CDR3 is 16 amino acids long. The germline CDR1 and CDR2 sequences are DFQATT and SNEGSKA (reference sequence). The CDR3 reads CSSVINRGSTSYEQYF. DNA for the CDR3: TGCAGTAGCGTTATTAACAGGGGGAGTACCTCCTACGAGCAGTACTTC.

This clonotype has ten or more counts. V and J are TRBV20-1 and TRBJ1-6, with TRBD1 matching over 10 bases. The trim removed 4 bases at V and 10 bases at J, leaving 13 bases unmatched. The CDR3 totals 16 residues. Germline V gene sequence: CDR1 DFQATT, CDR2 SNEGSKA (reference sequence). CDR3 sequence: CSAKTGGASVSSPLHF. CDR3 DNA: TGCAGTGCTAAGACAGGGGGCGCAAGTGTTTCGTCACCCCTCCACTTT.

The sample holds many counts of this clonotype. This sequence joins TRBV9 and TRBJ2-7; the D is unclear. The CDR3 extends over 10 amino acids. Germline lookup yields CDR1 SGDLS and CDR2 YYNGEE. Trimming left V 1 base short and J 6 bases short, with 2 bases between. Here the CDR3 DNA reads TGTGCCAGCAGCGTACCCGAGCAGTACTTC. Translated, it gives CASSVPEQYF.

Ten or more counts support this clonotype. This chain connects TRBV4-1 to TRBJ2-7; 9 bases fit TRBD1. CDR1 MGHRA and CDR2 YSYEKL come from the germline V gene. The CDR3 loop spans 14 amino acids. The trim removed 3 bases at V and 0 bases at J, leaving 0 bases unmatched. The CDR3 nucleotides are TGCGCCAGCAGCCAGGACAGGGGCTCCTACGAGCAGTACTTC. Encoded protein: CASSQDRGSYEQYF.

This clonotype was found a few times. The chain uses TRBV10-3 and TRBJ2-5; 9 nucleotides agree with TRBD2. V was pared by 4 bases and J by 1 base, with 4 bases of the junction left unmatched. CDR3 length: 15 residues. Germline V gene lookup returns CDR1 ENHRY and CDR2 SYGVKD. This CDR3 reads CAISGSSGGQETQYF. CDR3 DNA sequence: TGTGCCATCAGTGGCAGTAGCGGGGGCCAAGAGACCCAGTACTTC.

This clonotype was seen repeatedly, ten times or more. The V gene is TRBV20-1, the J gene TRBJ1-1; the D gene is possibly TRBD1 (6 bases). This CDR3 has 16 amino acids. Germline loops: CDR1 DFQATT, CDR2 SNEGSKA (reference sequence). V was trimmed by 5 bases and J by 0 bases, leaving 19 bases between them. CDR3 in DNA: TGCAGTGCTCCTTATAGTGACAGGCCCCTGAACACTGAAGCTTTCTTT. Protein: CSAPYSDRPLNTEAFF.

The rearrangement uses TRBV10-3 and TRBJ2-4; the D is unclear. This CDR3 has 15 amino acids. V lost 0 bases and J 3 bases, leaving 9 bases between the germline ends. From germline, CDR1 is ENHRY and CDR2 SYGVKD. The CDR3 DNA sequence: TGTGCCATCAGTGAGTCCGGGTTAGGCAAAAACATTCAGTACTTC. Amino acids: CAISESGLGKNIQYF.